The rows below give T cell receptor beta chains drawn from one sample of a study of T cell clonotyping in hematopoietic cell transplantation. Sequenced by immunoSEQ multiplex PCR; TCRdb stores in-frame clones only, minus some. The sample includes around 4,000 clones, about 94% of them seen just once. Sequenced material: peripheral blood mononuclear cells, taken 30 days after allogeneic stem cell transplant. The receptors originated from a male patient in his seventies who had an allogeneic stem cell transplant from an unrelated donor, so T cells may come from the graft donor. Some clones in this sample may be carry-over from other donors' samples. Each CDR3 is given with its conserved first and last residue. The order of the fields is D gene, V gene, clone size, J gene, CDR3 DNA, CDR3 protein. D genes are given only for firm matches. A row's size may be missing; if present it is once, few, many or a size class.

d_call: TRBD1
v_call: TRBV2
clone_size: .
j_call: TRBJ1-1
cdr3_nt: TGTGCCAGCAGTGAGACAGGGGCGTCTGAAGCTTTCTTT
cdr3_aa: CASSETGASEAFF

d_call: .
v_call: TRBV5-1
clone_size: .
j_call: TRBJ1-2
cdr3_nt: TGCGCCAGCAGCTTGGGCTTAGGGGGAGTCTATGGCTACACCTTC
cdr3_aa: CASSLGLGGVYGYTF

d_call: .
v_call: TRBV10-1
clone_size: .
j_call: TRBJ2-2
cdr3_nt: TGCGCCAGCGGTCAAGCGGTCGCCGGGGAGCTGTTTTTT
cdr3_aa: CASGQAVAGELFF

d_call: TRBD2
v_call: TRBV7-2
clone_size: .
j_call: TRBJ2-1
cdr3_nt: TGTGCCAGCAGCTTGCATGACTGGGAGGGGCAGTTCTTC
cdr3_aa: CASSLHDWEGQFF

d_call: TRBD1
v_call: TRBV4-3
clone_size: once
j_call: TRBJ2-7
cdr3_nt: TGCGCCAGCAGCCCAAGACAGGGGGCCTACGAGCAGTACTTC
cdr3_aa: CASSPRQGAYEQYF

d_call: TRBD2
v_call: TRBV29-1
clone_size: .
j_call: TRBJ2-1
cdr3_nt: TGCAGCGTTGAGAGTGGCGGGAGTCCCCGGTTGGATGAGCAGTTCTTC
cdr3_aa: CSVESGGSPRLDEQFF

d_call: .
v_call: TRBV10-2
clone_size: .
j_call: TRBJ2-7
cdr3_nt: TGCGCCAGCAGCGTTGACTCGAGCTCCTACGAGCAGTACTTC
cdr3_aa: CASSVDSSSYEQYF

d_call: .
v_call: TRBV6-1
clone_size: once
j_call: TRBJ1-4
cdr3_nt: TGTGCCAGCAGTAATAACGAAACCCGCGGAGAAAAACTGTTTTTT
cdr3_aa: CASSNNETRGEKLFF

d_call: .
v_call: TRBV6-5
clone_size: .
j_call: TRBJ1-1
cdr3_nt: TGTGCGACAGGTCCTCCGAACACTGAAGCTTTCTTT
cdr3_aa: CATGPPNTEAFF

d_call: .
v_call: TRBV2
clone_size: .
j_call: TRBJ2-7
cdr3_nt: TGTGCCAGCAACCCCTGGTCCTCCTACGAGCAGTACTTC
cdr3_aa: CASNPWSSYEQYF

d_call: .
v_call: TRBV7-6
clone_size: .
j_call: TRBJ2-2
cdr3_nt: TGTGCCAGCAGCGCCCTGGGCACCGGGGAGCTGTTTTTT
cdr3_aa: CASSALGTGELFF

d_call: .
v_call: TRBV7-2
clone_size: .
j_call: TRBJ1-1
cdr3_nt: TGTGCCAGCAGCTCCCTCCAAGGGGGTCGGAACACTGAAGCTTTCTTT
cdr3_aa: CASSSLQGGRNTEAFF

d_call: .
v_call: TRBV5-6
clone_size: .
j_call: TRBJ2-2
cdr3_nt: TGTGCCAGCAGACCCGGGACAAAAACCCCGCGAAGCACCGGGGAGCTGTTTTTT
cdr3_aa: CASRPGTKTPRSTGELFF

d_call: TRBD1
v_call: TRBV7-2
clone_size: .
j_call: TRBJ2-7
cdr3_nt: TGTGCCAGCAGCCGAACAGGGGGCCCCCCCCACGAGCAGTACTTC
cdr3_aa: CASSRTGGPPHEQYF

d_call: .
v_call: TRBV19
clone_size: .
j_call: TRBJ1-5
cdr3_nt: TGTGCCAGTAGTCCCAGCACCGGACCGTTCAATCAGCCCCAGCATTTT
cdr3_aa: CASSPSTGPFNQPQHF

d_call: .
v_call: TRBV28
clone_size: .
j_call: TRBJ2-7
cdr3_nt: .
cdr3_aa: CASSTSRRGGYEQYF

d_call: .
v_call: TRBV10-1
clone_size: .
j_call: TRBJ2-2
cdr3_nt: TGCGCCAGGCGACAGAACGGGGAGCTGTTTTTT
cdr3_aa: CARRQNGELFF

d_call: .
v_call: TRBV2
clone_size: hyperexpanded
j_call: TRBJ1-5
cdr3_nt: TGTGCCAGCAGTCCTCACCCTGGGGATAGCAATCAGCCCCAGCATTTT
cdr3_aa: CASSPHPGDSNQPQHF

d_call: TRBD1
v_call: TRBV6-1
clone_size: .
j_call: TRBJ1-5
cdr3_nt: TGTGCCAGCAGTGTGTCGGGACAGGGGAGCAATCAGCCCCAGCATTTT
cdr3_aa: CASSVSGQGSNQPQHF

d_call: TRBD1
v_call: TRBV5-1
clone_size: .
j_call: TRBJ1-1
cdr3_nt: TGCGCCAGCAGCACCTCACAGGGGATGCGGGGCACTGAAGCTTTCTTT
cdr3_aa: CASSTSQGMRGTEAFF

d_call: .
v_call: TRBV28
clone_size: .
j_call: TRBJ2-2
cdr3_nt: TGTGCCAGCAGGGTAACTCGCGCGGCCGGGGAGCTGTTTTTT
cdr3_aa: CASRVTRAAGELFF

d_call: .
v_call: TRBV10-2
clone_size: .
j_call: TRBJ1-1
cdr3_nt: TGCGCCAGCTCTCAAGGGGACACTGAAGCTTTCTTT
cdr3_aa: CASSQGDTEAFF

d_call: TRBD1
v_call: TRBV2
clone_size: .
j_call: TRBJ2-5
cdr3_nt: TGTGCCAGCGGGGACAGGAATCAAGAGACCCAGTACTTC
cdr3_aa: CASGDRNQETQYF

d_call: TRBD1
v_call: TRBV25-1
clone_size: .
j_call: TRBJ1-3
cdr3_nt: TGTGCCAGCAGTCCCCCCGGGACAGGTGGAAACACCATATATTTT
cdr3_aa: CASSPPGTGGNTIYF

d_call: .
v_call: TRBV10-3
clone_size: .
j_call: TRBJ2-1
cdr3_nt: TGTGCCATCAGTGATCAGTCTGGAAGGGGGAATGAGCAGTTCTTC
cdr3_aa: CAISDQSGRGNEQFF

d_call: .
v_call: TRBV4-3
clone_size: .
j_call: TRBJ2-1
cdr3_nt: TGCGCCAGCAGCCAAGATGGAAACAGATACAATGAGCAGTTCTTC
cdr3_aa: CASSQDGNRYNEQFF

d_call: .
v_call: TRBV6-6
clone_size: .
j_call: TRBJ2-2
cdr3_nt: TGTGCCACCGACAGGGAGGGAACCGGGGAGCTGTTTTTT
cdr3_aa: CATDREGTGELFF

d_call: .
v_call: TRBV2
clone_size: .
j_call: TRBJ1-2
cdr3_nt: TGTGCCAGCAGTACCGTTCGGGAGACGAACTATGGCTACACCTTC
cdr3_aa: CASSTVRETNYGYTF

d_call: .
v_call: TRBV6-5
clone_size: once
j_call: TRBJ1-5
cdr3_nt: TGTGCCAGCACCCCCGGGGACAATCAGCCCCAGCATTTT
cdr3_aa: CASTPGDNQPQHF

d_call: .
v_call: TRBV4-1
clone_size: .
j_call: TRBJ2-7
cdr3_nt: TGCGCCAGCAGCCAAGAGTTTGAGGTAGGCTACGAGCAGTACTTC
cdr3_aa: CASSQEFEVGYEQYF